Below are 9 T cell receptor beta chains sequenced from a single sample in a study of T cells in Graves' hyperthyroidism and ophthalmopathy. RNA transcripts gave rise to amplified TCR beta CDR3 regions. HTBI primers were the set used in a first-round RT-PCR of the TCR CDR3. MiXCR, applied by TCRdb to the multiplex PCR reads, yields one record per CDR3 protein. The repertoire holds 350,000 or so distinct CDR3 sequences, roughly a fifth seen once, with around 48% in the top ten. Material for sequencing was blood. These receptors all stem from a woman in her forties or fifties with Graves' hyperthyroidism.

In this sample, this clonotype turned up many times. The rearrangement uses TRBV28 and TRBJ2-1; 9 bases align to TRBD2. Looked up from germline, CDR1 is MDHEN and CDR2 is SYDVKM. The length of the CDR3 is 17 residues. V dropped 7 bases and J dropped 7; count of bases not matched to a gene: 17. CDR3 in amino acids: CASTRGASGMLWNEQFF. The DNA for the CDR3 is TGTGCCAGCACCCGAGGGGCTAGCGGGATGTTATGGAATGAGCAGTTCTTC.

This clonotype was seen ten or more times. V usage is TRBV7-2 and J usage is TRBJ1-5, with TRBD1 matching 7 bases. The CDR3 is 15 residues long. From germline, CDR1 is SGHTA and CDR2 FQGNSA. Losses at the gene ends were 5 bases for V and 7 bases for J; bases not matched to a gene: 11. CDR3 amino acids: CASSPRQGAGQPQHF. The DNA for the CDR3 is TGTGCCAGCAGCCCCCGACAGGGTGCAGGGCAGCCCCAGCATTTT.

The rearrangement uses TRBV11-2 and TRBJ1-5; 7 bases are shared with TRBD1. The trim removed 2 bases at V and 6 bases at J, leaving 7 bases unmatched. The germline V gene has CDR1 SGHAT and CDR2 FQNNGV. The CDR3 consists of 15 residues. This chain's CDR3 is CASSLSWTGIQPQHF. In DNA, the CDR3 is TGTGCCAGCAGCTTATCTTGGACAGGAATTCAGCCCCAGCATTTT. Full variable domain (remainder filled in from reference TRBV11-2 and TRBJ1-5): EAGVAQSPRYKIIEKRQSVAFWCNPISGHATLYWYQQILGQGPKLLIQFQNNGVVDDSQLPKDRFSAERLKGVDSTLKIQPAKLEDSAVYLCASSLSWTGIQPQHFGDGTRLSIL.

The table lists this clonotype with many counts. The chain recombines TRBV3-1 with TRBJ2-7; tentatively, D is TRBD2 (5 bases). Germline assignment: CDR1 LGHDT and CDR2 YNNKEL (reference sequence). The CDR3 loop spans 16 amino acids. The ends were cut back, 5 bases at V and 2 bases at J, with 19 bases in the middle. As DNA, the CDR3 is TGTGCCAGCAGCTACCGGCGGGCTAGCAGTCCCTACGAGCAGTACTTC. Translation: CASSYRRASSPYEQYF.

This clonotype was counted at least ten times. The chain has TRBV6-2 or TRBV6-3 and TRBJ1-1; 9 bases fit TRBD1. Germline trimming cut 7 bases from V and 0 bases from J; bases unmatched to any gene: 9. The germline V gene encodes CDR1 MNHEY and CDR2 SVGEGT. The CDR3 runs to 16 residues. The CDR3 bases are TGTGCCAGCAACCCGACAGGGGGGTTTATGAACACTGAAGCTTTCTTT. Protein: CASNPTGGFMNTEAFF.

This clonotype was observed at least ten times. The chain couples TRBV7-3 to TRBJ2-1; 11 bases match TRBD2. The germline V gene encodes CDR1 SGHTA and CDR2 FQGTGA. This CDR3 spans 15 amino acids. J gave up 5 bases and V 2 bases, and 2 bases lay outside the gene matches. CDR3 sequence reads: CASSLGTSGNNEQFF. The DNA for the CDR3 is TGTGCCAGCAGCTTAGGGACTAGCGGAAACAATGAGCAGTTCTTC.

V is TRBV2 and J is TRBJ2-3, with 8 bases fitting TRBD2. V shed 4 bases and J 2 bases; nucleotides not matched to a gene: 5. Germline V gives CDR1 SNHLY, CDR2 FYNNEI. The CDR3 loop spans 15 amino acids. CDR3 nucleotides: TGTGCCAGCAGTGCGATAGCGGGGTTCACAGATACGCAGTATTTT. Amino acids: CASSAIAGFTDTQYF.

This clonotype was recorded only once. V and J are TRBV29-1 and TRBJ1-1; no firm D call. The CDR3 totals 12 residues. Germline loops: CDR1 SQVTM, CDR2 ANQGSEA. V was cut by 4 bases and J by 1 base, with 7 bases left in between. CDR3 region: CSVGSRNTEAFF. CDR3 nucleotide sequence: TGCAGCGTTGGCTCTAGGAACACTGAAGCTTTCTTT.

The rearrangement links TRBV7-3 to TRBJ2-1; the D is unclear. V dropped 5 bases and J dropped 0 bases, with 8 bases sitting between them. The CDR3 extends over 14 amino acids. Germline CDR1 reads SGHTA; CDR2 reads FQGTGA. This CDR3 reads CASSHRLSYNEQFF. CDR3 nucleotides: TGTGCCAGCAGCCACCGCCTCTCCTACAATGAGCAGTTCTTC.